The next 11 T cell receptor beta chains were all read from a single sample in a study of T cells after yellow fever vaccination. TCRdb recomputed calls from the 5' RACE reads with MiXCR, one row per CDR3 protein. The table includes about 170,000 distinct CDR3 sequences, approximately 11% detected once. Specimen: CD8+ T cells sorted from PBMCs, collected 15 days after the yellow fever booster vaccination. The source is a man aged 18-30 years who received the YFV17D yellow fever vaccine.

This clonotype came up a few times. The chain combines TRBV4-1 with TRBJ2-1, with 8 bases identical to TRBD2. The V segment lost 4 bases and the J segment 2 bases; nucleotides outside the gene matches: 4. This CDR3 is built from 15 residues. Germline V gene data show CDR1 as MGHRA and CDR2 as YSYEKL. CDR3 coding DNA: TGCGCCAGCAGCCCCACGGGGGGGACCTACAATGAGCAGTTCTTC. This gives the protein CASSPTGGTYNEQFF.

This clonotype was seen only a few times. The genes are TRBV9 and TRBJ2-7; 7 bases align to TRBD2. The V gene end was trimmed by 3 bases and the J gene end by 2 bases; junction bases not matched to a gene: 5. The CDR3 length is 14 residues. CDR1 SGDLS and CDR2 YYNGEE come from the germline V gene. Here the CDR3 reads CASSGGGITYEQYF. In DNA form, the CDR3 reads TGTGCCAGCAGCGGCGGGGGAATTACCTACGAGCAGTACTTC.

Only a few counts were recorded for this clonotype. CDR3 loop: CASSVTGNTEAFF. CDR3 DNA sequence: TGTGCCAGCAGCGTGACAGGGAACACTGAAGCTTTCTTT. The chain is built from TRBV7-6 and TRBJ1-1; D might be TRBD1 (6 bases). The germline CDR1 and CDR2 sequences are SGHVS and FNYEAQ. Trimming shortened V by 5 bases and J by 1 base, and 8 bases separated the two germline ends. The CDR3 sequence is 13 residues long.

This clonotype was seen at least ten times. This chain links TRBV7-9 with TRBJ2-1; D gene unclear. V lost 3 bases, J lost 1 base, and 7 bases lay in between. Germline V CDR1 and CDR2: SEHNR, FQNEAQ (reference sequence). The CDR3 loop spans 14 amino acids. CDR3 DNA: TGTGCCAGCAGCTTGGCATGGTCCTACAATGAGCAGTTCTTC. Protein: CASSLAWSYNEQFF.

This chain links TRBV27 with TRBJ2-7; 8 bases match TRBD1. CDR3 length: 12 amino acids. Germline V CDR1 and CDR2: MNHEY, SMNVEV (reference sequence). V lost 9 bases, J lost 5 bases, and 6 bases stayed unmatched. The CDR3 sequence is CASWTGRNEQYF. In nucleotides, the CDR3 is TGTGCCAGTTGGACAGGGCGTAACGAGCAGTACTTC.

This clonotype was recorded at least ten times. This chain joins TRBV7-2 and TRBJ1-1; D is undetermined. This CDR3 is 14 amino acids long. V shed 7 bases and J shed 3 bases, with 15 bases lying between them. Germline CDR1 reads SGHTA; CDR2 reads FQGNSA. CDR3 protein: CASTPEGGDTEAFF. The CDR3 bases are TGTGCCAGCACCCCCGAGGGAGGCGACACTGAAGCTTTCTTT.

This clonotype has a count of ten or more. The V and J genes are TRBV7-9 and TRBJ2-7; D might be TRBD2 (7 bases). This CDR3 region has 16 residues. Germline V CDR1 and CDR2: SEHNR, FQNEAQ (reference sequence). Trimming pared 1 base from V and 3 bases from J, leaving 16 bases between. CDR3 sequence (DNA): TGTGCCAGCAGCTTAGTTTCCAGGGAGGGACACTACGAGCAGTACGTC. Translated, it gives CASSLVSREGHYEQYV.

The CDR3 DNA reads as TGTGCCAGCAGCCCCCCGGACAGGGCTAACACCGGGGAGCTGTTTTTT. Protein: CASSPPDRANTGELFF. This chain links TRBV7-9 with TRBJ2-2; 8 bases map to TRBD1. This CDR3 has 16 amino acids. Unmatched junction bases numbered 7, after V lost 5 bases and J lost 2 bases. Germline CDR1 reads SEHNR; CDR2 reads FQNEAQ (reference sequence).

This clonotype was seen only once. V usage is TRBV6-5 and J usage is TRBJ1-5; TRBD1 agrees at 8 bases. With 2 bases clipped from V and 2 bases from J, the junction kept 23 bases outside the gene matches. The germline CDR1 and CDR2 sequences are MNHEY and SVGAGI. The CDR3 is 22 amino acids. The CDR3 bases are TGTGCCAGCAGTTACCTCCATCGCGACGGCAGGGGATCAGGGGGCGGCAATCAGCCCCAGCATTTT. Its protein is CASSYLHRDGRGSGGGNQPQHF.

This clonotype was detected only a few times. The CDR3 here is CASISRQTGANVLTF. DNA of the CDR3: TGTGCCAGTATTTCCAGGCAAACTGGGGCCAACGTCCTGACTTTC. The genes are TRBV19 and TRBJ2-6; the D is unclear. V was shortened by 7 bases and J by 2 bases, with 12 bases between the two germline ends. Germline V gene data show CDR1 as LNHDA and CDR2 as SQIVND (reference sequence). The CDR3 extends over 15 amino acids.

This clonotype has just a few counts. The rearrangement joins TRBV2 to TRBJ1-2, with 10 bases fitting TRBD1. The trim removed 6 bases at V and 7 bases at J, leaving 8 bases unmatched. The CDR3 runs 14 residues. Per the germline V gene, CDR1 is SNHLY and CDR2 is FYNNEI. The CDR3, as DNA: TGTGCCAGCAGGCCGGGACAGGGGAAATCTGGCTACACCTTC. It yields the protein CASRPGQGKSGYTF.